This T cell receptor beta chain was documented in a study of neurological immune-mediated disorders. 2 million PBMCs stored at -80 C were the source of the unsorted libraries. Concerning this clonotype itself: Its antigen remains unidentified.

The making of cDNA relied on 5'RACE with 10-nucleotide random UMIs. A single record per CDR3 protein comes from TCRdb applying MiXCR to the 5' RACE reads. This sample yields 40,000 to 50,000 distinct CDR3 sequences, of which about a tenth are seen a single time; about 20% belongs to the top ten. General study findings and limits: No CDR3 amino acid sequences recurred among expanded clones across subjects, suggesting private repertoires in all groups. TCR clonal expansion peaked in HTLV-1-associated myelopathy patients and was lowest in multiple sclerosis patients.

The source is a woman aged 40 to 50 with HTLV-1-associated myelopathy (HAM/TSP). Sequencing was carried out using PBMCs.

This CDR3 is CASSLAEETGYYQALEAFF. CDR3 coding DNA: TGCGCCAGCAGCTTGGCCGAGGAGACAGGCTACTACCAAGCCCTTGAAGCTTTCTTT. The chain combines TRBV5-1 with TRBJ1-1, with D perhaps matching TRBD1 (6 bases). This CDR3 contains 19 residues. Germline loops: CDR1 SGHRS, CDR2 YFSETQ. V was cut by 0 bases and J by 7 bases, with 28 bases left in between.